A single sample is the source of the 19 T cell receptor beta chains below, sequenced in a study of cytotoxic CD8 clonotypes in ibrutinib-treated CLL. TCRdb's copy holds only in-frame clones and misses some; the assay was immunoSEQ multiplex PCR. The sample shows 200,000 to 250,000 clones, about four fifths of them seen only once. Specimen: PBMCs, collected after 12 months of ibrutinib treatment. The source is a human donor with chronic lymphocytic leukemia.

This clone was picked up a small number of times. The chain is built from TRBV25-1 and TRBJ1-2; D gene unclear. Germline CDR1 MGHDK, CDR2 SYGVNS. This CDR3 has 14 amino acids. V was clipped by 2 bases and J by 3 bases, with 10 bases between them. CDR3 sequence reads: CASSEPGLHYGYTF. CDR3 coding DNA: TGTGCCAGCAGTGAACCCGGACTTCACTATGGCTACACCTTC.

The V gene is TRBV6-5, the J gene TRBJ2-7, with D possibly being TRBD2 (6 bases). The ends were cut back, 0 bases at V and 6 bases at J, with 12 bases in the middle. The CDR3 is 14 residues long. Germline assignment: CDR1 MNHEY and CDR2 SVGAGI. The CDR3 loop reads CASSYSAGSFEQYF. In nucleotides, the CDR3 is TGTGCCAGCAGTTACTCGGCGGGATCTTTCGAGCAGTACTTC.

The chain recombines TRBV5-6 with TRBJ1-2; no clear D gene. V dropped 1 base and J dropped 3 bases, with 13 bases sitting between them. The CDR3 is made up of 15 amino acids. CDR1 SGHDT and CDR2 YYEEEE come from the germline V gene. CDR3 sequence: CASSLILQSYYGYTF. The CDR3 nucleotides read TGTGCCAGCAGCTTGATTTTGCAGAGCTACTATGGCTACACCTTC.

The chain is built from TRBV15 and TRBJ2-1; D tentatively reads TRBD1 or TRBD2 (5 bases each). The germline V and J ends were trimmed by 5 bases and 4 bases, with 18 bases remaining between them. In germline, CDR1 is LNHNV, CDR2 YYDKDF (reference sequence). CDR3 length: 16 amino acids. CDR3 in amino acids: CATSPRGVKIYNEQFF. CDR3 sequence (DNA): TGTGCCACCAGCCCCCGGGGCGTGAAGATTTACAATGAGCAGTTCTTC.

The genes are TRBV4-1 and TRBJ1-5; D is perhaps TRBD1 (5 bases). Trimming took 1 base from V and 1 from J, leaving 8 bases between them. Germline CDR1 reads MGHRA; CDR2 reads YSYEKL. The CDR3 length is 15 residues. The CDR3 region has the DNA TGCGCCAGCAGCCAAGCAGGGATAAGCAATCAGCCCCAGCATTTT. Translating gives CASSQAGISNQPQHF.

The CDR3 sequence: CASSPQEEQYF. CDR3 nucleotide sequence: TGTGCCAGCTCACCACAGGAGGAGCAGTACTTC. V usage is TRBV18 and J usage is TRBJ2-7; D unresolved. Trimming shortened V by 1 base and J by 7 bases, and 5 bases separated the two germline ends. This CDR3 has 11 amino acids. CDR1 and CDR2 from the germline V gene are KGHSH and LQKENI.

The CDR3 DNA follows: TGTGCCAGCTCCCGATTGACAGGGACAAGCGGTGTCAACGAGCAGTACTTC. This gives the protein CASSRLTGTSGVNEQYF. The V and J genes are TRBV18 and TRBJ2-7; 7 bases are a match to TRBD1. The CDR3 loop spans 17 amino acids. The germline CDR1 and CDR2 sequences are KGHSH and LQKENI. The junction had 19 bases not matched to a gene; V was cut back by 6 bases and J by 5 bases.

The CDR3 nucleotides read TGCGCCAGCAGCTCTATGGACCTCACAGATACGCAGTATTTT. It is translated as CASSSMDLTDTQYF. V is TRBV5-1 and J is TRBJ2-3; D is ambiguous. V was shortened by 3 bases and J by 2 bases, with 10 bases between the two germline ends. Germline CDR1 and CDR2: SGHRS and YFSETQ. This CDR3 comprises 14 residues. The full variable domain, in which reference TRBV5-1 and TRBJ2-3 provide the parts outside the CDR3, is KAGVTQTPRYLIKTRGQQVTLSCSPISGHRSVSWYQQTPGQGLQFLFEYFSETQRNKGNFPGRFSGRQFSNSRSEMNVSTLELGDSALYLCASSSMDLTDTQYFGPGTRLTVL.

This clone was seen many times. The chain joins TRBV30 to TRBJ1-2; possible D gene TRBD1, 6 bases. CDR1 and CDR2 (germline): GTSNPN, SVGIG (reference sequence). This CDR3 comprises 15 residues. Trimming took 3 bases from V and 4 from J, leaving 18 bases between them. CDR3: CAWRDPKGGGYGYTF. The DNA of the CDR3 is TGTGCCTGGAGGGATCCCAAAGGGGGGGGCTATGGCTACACCTTC.

J is TRBJ2-7 and V is TRBV30, with 7 bases aligning to TRBD2. J was trimmed by 2 bases and V by 3 bases; bases with no gene match: 13. From germline, CDR1 is GTSNPN and CDR2 SVGIG (reference sequence). The CDR3 is 16 amino acids. DNA of the CDR3: TGTGCCTGGAGCTTCCTTTTGGGGGGGGGACCCTACGAGCAGTACTTC. It yields the protein CAWSFLLGGGPYEQYF.

The V gene is TRBV18, the J gene TRBJ2-1, with 9 bases identical to TRBD1. The germline V gene has CDR1 KGHSH and CDR2 LQKENI. V trimming: 2 bases; J trimming: 0 bases; junction bases outside the gene matches: 2. This CDR3 comprises 16 residues. CDR3 DNA sequence: TGTGCCAGCTCACCAAGGACAGGGGCCTCCTACAATGAGCAGTTCTTC. This translates into CASSPRTGASYNEQFF.

Here the CDR3 reads CASSLQTGAGETQYF. The CDR3 coding sequence is TGTGCCAGCAGCCTACAAACAGGGGCGGGGGAGACCCAGTACTTC. The chain joins TRBV7-2 to TRBJ2-5, with D possibly TRBD1 on 7 matching bases. Germline CDR1 SGHTA, CDR2 FQGNSA. V gave up 5 bases and J gave up 5 bases, with 18 bases separating them. The CDR3 is made up of 15 amino acids.

The gene calls are TRBV21-1 and TRBJ2-2; the DNA was not compared with TRBD2, the D call given in the table. TRBV21-1 is a documented pseudogene. The CDR3 extends over 16 amino acids. As DNA, the CDR3 is TGTGCCAGCAGCTCCAAAGGGGGGGGACCCGCCGGGGAGCTGTTTTTT. Translation: CASSSKGGGPAGELFF.

This rearrangement joins TRBV19 to TRBJ2-1, with 9 bases matching TRBD2. Germline lookup yields CDR1 LNHDA and CDR2 SQIVND (reference sequence). Trimming removed 3 bases from V and 4 bases from J; junction bases left unmatched: 4. CDR3 length equals 15 residues. The CDR3 loop reads CASSIQTSGYNEQFF. CDR3 nucleotide sequence: TGTGCCAGTAGTATTCAGACTAGCGGTTACAATGAGCAGTTCTTC.

The chain is built from TRBV5-1 and TRBJ2-7, with D tentatively TRBD2 (6 bases). This CDR3 is built from 15 residues. Deletions cut 0 bases from V and 7 bases from J, with 17 bases between. The V gene's germline CDR1 is SGHRS and CDR2 YFSETQ. The CDR3 region is CASSLAGGPNLEQYF. CDR3 DNA: TGCGCCAGCAGCTTGGCCGGGGGTCCCAATCTAGAGCAGTACTTC.

The V and J genes are TRBV28 and TRBJ2-7; D not resolved. V was trimmed by 1 base and J by 5 bases, leaving 18 bases between them. Germline lookup yields CDR1 MDHEN and CDR2 SYDVKM. The CDR3 contains 16 residues. The CDR3 coding sequence is TGTGCCAGCAGTTTATATTTTGTCGGCGGCGGTGACGAGCAGTACTTC. Amino acids: CASSLYFVGGGDEQYF.

The chain combines TRBV19 with TRBJ2-3; D unresolved. CDR1 LNHDA and CDR2 SQIVND come from the germline V gene (reference sequence). The V end lost 2 bases, the J end lost 7 bases, and 7 bases lay between the germline ends. CDR3 length: 12 amino acids. The DNA of the CDR3 is TGTGCCAGTAGTATACCGCCTAATACGCAGTATTTT. Translating it yields CASSIPPNTQYF.

CDR3 protein: CASSLNPGLSYEQYF. As DNA, the CDR3 is TGTGCCAGCAGTTTAAACCCGGGACTCTCCTACGAGCAGTACTTC. This sequence joins TRBV27 and TRBJ2-7, with a tentative D call TRBD2 (6 bases). Germline-derived CDR1 and CDR2 are MNHEY and SMNVEV (reference sequence). This CDR3 spans 15 amino acids. Trimming shortened V by 2 bases and J by 0 bases, and 11 bases separated the two germline ends.

The chain carries TRBV30 and TRBJ1-5; tentatively, D is TRBD1 (5 bases). Between the trimmed V and J ends, which lost 7 bases and 1 base, there was a span of 11 bases. Germline CDR1 GTSNPN, CDR2 SVGIG (reference sequence). The CDR3 has 13 amino acids. This chain's CDR3 is CASGAGSNQPQHF. For the CDR3, the DNA is TGTGCCTCCGGGGCGGGGAGCAATCAGCCCCAGCATTTT.